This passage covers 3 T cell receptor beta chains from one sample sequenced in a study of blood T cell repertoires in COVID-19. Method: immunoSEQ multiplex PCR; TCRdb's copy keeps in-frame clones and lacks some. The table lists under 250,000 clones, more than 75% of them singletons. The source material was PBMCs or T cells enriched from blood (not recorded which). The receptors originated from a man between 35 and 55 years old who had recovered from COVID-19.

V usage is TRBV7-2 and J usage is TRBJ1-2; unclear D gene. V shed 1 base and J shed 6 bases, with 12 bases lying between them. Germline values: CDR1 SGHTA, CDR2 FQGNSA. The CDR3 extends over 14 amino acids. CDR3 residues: CASSLVVISHGYTF. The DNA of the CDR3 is TGTGCCAGCAGCTTAGTTGTTATTTCCCATGGCTACACCTTC.

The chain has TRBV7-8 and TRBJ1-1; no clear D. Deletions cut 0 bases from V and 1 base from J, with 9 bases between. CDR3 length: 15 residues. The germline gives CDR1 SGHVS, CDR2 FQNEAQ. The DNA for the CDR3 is TGTGCCAGCAGCTTAGCGCTTGGCGGGAACACTGAAGCTTTCTTT. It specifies CASSLALGGNTEAFF. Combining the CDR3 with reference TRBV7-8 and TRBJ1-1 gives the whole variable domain GAGVSQSPRYKVAKRGQDVALRCDPISGHVSLFWYQQALGQGPEFLTYFQNEAQLDKSGLPSDRFFAERPEGSVSTLKIQRTQQEDSAVYLCASSLALGGNTEAFFGQGTRLTVV.

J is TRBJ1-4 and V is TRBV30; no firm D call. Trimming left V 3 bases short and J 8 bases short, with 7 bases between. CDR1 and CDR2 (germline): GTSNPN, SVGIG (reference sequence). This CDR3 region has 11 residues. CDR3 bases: TGTGCCTGGAGATTTGAGGAAAAACTGTTTTTT. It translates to CAWRFEEKLFF. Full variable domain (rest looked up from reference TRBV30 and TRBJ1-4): SQTIHQWPATLVQPVGSPLSLECTVEGTSNPNLYWYRQAAGRGLQLLFYSVGIGQISSEVPQNLSASRPQDRQFILSSKKLLLSDSGFYLCAWRFEEKLFFGSGTQLSVL.